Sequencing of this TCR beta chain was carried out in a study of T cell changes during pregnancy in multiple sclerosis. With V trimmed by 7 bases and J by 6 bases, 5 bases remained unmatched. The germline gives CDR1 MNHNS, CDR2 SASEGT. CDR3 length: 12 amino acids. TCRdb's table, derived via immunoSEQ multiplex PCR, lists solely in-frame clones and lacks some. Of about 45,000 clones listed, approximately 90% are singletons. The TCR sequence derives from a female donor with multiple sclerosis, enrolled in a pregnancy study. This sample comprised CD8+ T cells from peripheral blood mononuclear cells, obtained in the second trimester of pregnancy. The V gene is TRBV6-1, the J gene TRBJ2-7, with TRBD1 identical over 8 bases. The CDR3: CASIGQGVEQYF. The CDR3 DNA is TGTGCCAGCATAGGACAGGGTGTCGAGCAGTACTTC.